These T cell receptor beta chains were read from a single sample in a study of shared clonotypes between healthy human individuals. Clones were sequenced by immunoSEQ multiplex PCR, and TCRdb holds only the in-frame ones, with some missing. The sample has hundreds of thousands of clones, 90% to 97% seen once. Sequencing used naive CD4+ T cells sorted from blood. Receptor source: a woman aged 25 to 39 in good health. Both conserved end residues are part of each CDR3. Each record gives: D gene, V gene, J gene, clone size, CDR3 DNA, CDR3 protein. A D gene is named only where the DNA matches it firmly. The listing skips clone size in some rows; elsewhere it reads once, few, many or a size class.

D gene: NA
V gene: TRBV4-1
J gene: TRBJ2-2
clone size: NA
CDR3 DNA: TGCGCCAGCAGCCAAGTCCCACAACAGCTCACCGGGGAGCTGTTTTTT
CDR3 protein: CASSQVPQQLTGELFF

D gene: NA
V gene: TRBV2
J gene: TRBJ1-4
clone size: NA
CDR3 DNA: TGTGCCAGCAGCAACCAGGGGATAGACGAAAAACTGTTTTTT
CDR3 protein: CASSNQGIDEKLFF

D gene: TRBD2
V gene: TRBV7-2
J gene: TRBJ2-7
clone size: once
CDR3 DNA: TGTGCCAGCAGCTTAGCGTTAGCGGGAGGGCCTGAGTACTTC
CDR3 protein: CASSLALAGGPEYF

D gene: NA
V gene: TRBV9
J gene: TRBJ1-3
clone size: NA
CDR3 DNA: TGTGCCAGCACCGACCTAGGGGTGGCTGGAAACACCATATATTTT
CDR3 protein: CASTDLGVAGNTIYF

D gene: NA
V gene: TRBV5-1
J gene: TRBJ1-3
clone size: NA
CDR3 DNA: TGCGCCAGCAGCTCGGATACAACGGGAAACACCATATATTTT
CDR3 protein: CASSSDTTGNTIYF

D gene: TRBD2
V gene: TRBV5-1
J gene: TRBJ2-5
clone size: once
CDR3 DNA: TGCGCCAGCAGCTTAGAGGGAGGGCCCGTTCAAGAGACCCAGTACTTC
CDR3 protein: CASSLEGGPVQETQYF

D gene: TRBD1
V gene: TRBV25-1
J gene: TRBJ2-2
clone size: NA
CDR3 DNA: TGTGCCAGCAGTGAATTCGGACAGGGCGGGGAGCTGTTTTTT
CDR3 protein: CASSEFGQGGELFF

D gene: NA
V gene: TRBV28
J gene: TRBJ1-2
clone size: once
CDR3 DNA: TGTGCCAGCAAAACCTATAACGGGAATGCTATGGGCTACACCTTC
CDR3 protein: CASKTYNGNAMGYTF

D gene: TRBD1
V gene: TRBV28
J gene: TRBJ1-6
clone size: NA
CDR3 DNA: TGTGCCAGCAGTTCAGGACAGGGCCCTACACCCCTCCACTTT
CDR3 protein: CASSSGQGPTPLHF

D gene: TRBD2
V gene: TRBV19
J gene: TRBJ2-7
clone size: NA
CDR3 DNA: TGTGCCAGTAGTGCTAGCGGGAGGCCCTCCTACGAGCAGTACTTC
CDR3 protein: CASSASGRPSYEQYF

D gene: TRBD2
V gene: TRBV19
J gene: TRBJ2-3
clone size: NA
CDR3 DNA: TGTGCCAGCCTAAATCCCCGGCGGGGGGCAGATACGCAGTATTTT
CDR3 protein: CASLNPRRGADTQYF

D gene: NA
V gene: TRBV27
J gene: TRBJ1-4
clone size: NA
CDR3 DNA: TGTGCCAGCAGGGCACTCGGTCTCCCCGGGGAAAATGAAAAACTGTTTTTT
CDR3 protein: CASRALGLPGENEKLFF

D gene: NA
V gene: TRBV7-3
J gene: TRBJ1-2
clone size: NA
CDR3 DNA: TGTGCCAGCAGCGCTCGTCCGGGAGGTGGCTACACCTTC
CDR3 protein: CASSARPGGGYTF

D gene: NA
V gene: TRBV7-3
J gene: TRBJ2-1
clone size: NA
CDR3 DNA: TGTGCCAGCAGCTCAGGGGGGACGGCCTACAATGAGCAGTTCTTC
CDR3 protein: CASSSGGTAYNEQFF

D gene: NA
V gene: TRBV5-1
J gene: TRBJ2-7
clone size: NA
CDR3 DNA: TGCGCCAGCAGCCCAGGACACGAGGCTGACGAGCAGTACTTC
CDR3 protein: CASSPGHEADEQYF

D gene: NA
V gene: TRBV27
J gene: TRBJ2-3
clone size: NA
CDR3 DNA: TGTGCCAGCAGTTTACGTGGAAAATTCTCAGATACGCAGTATTTT
CDR3 protein: CASSLRGKFSDTQYF

D gene: NA
V gene: TRBV4-1
J gene: TRBJ1-1
clone size: NA
CDR3 DNA: TGCGCCAGCAGCCGCGACGGGGGCGGGAACACTGAAGCTTTCTTT
CDR3 protein: CASSRDGGGNTEAFF

D gene: TRBD1
V gene: TRBV29-1
J gene: TRBJ1-1
clone size: NA
CDR3 DNA: TGCAGCCTAACAGGGGCGGCGAACACTGAAGCTTTCTTT
CDR3 protein: CSLTGAANTEAFF

D gene: TRBD1
V gene: TRBV28
J gene: TRBJ2-7
clone size: NA
CDR3 DNA: TGTGCCAGCTTACAGGGGGCCTACGAGCAGTACTTC
CDR3 protein: CASLQGAYEQYF

D gene: NA
V gene: TRBV7-8
J gene: TRBJ1-5
clone size: NA
CDR3 DNA: TGTGCCAGCAGCTTATACCGTCACAACAGGGATCAGCCCCAGCATTTT
CDR3 protein: CASSLYRHNRDQPQHF

D gene: TRBD1
V gene: TRBV28
J gene: TRBJ2-7
clone size: NA
CDR3 DNA: TGTGCCAGCAGTGACAGGGGAAGATCATTCGAGCAGTACTTC
CDR3 protein: CASSDRGRSFEQYF

D gene: TRBD1
V gene: TRBV6-5
J gene: TRBJ2-7
clone size: once
CDR3 DNA: TGTGCCAGCAGTTACCCTCGGACAGGGAACAGGGTCGAGCAGTACTTC
CDR3 protein: CASSYPRTGNRVEQYF

D gene: NA
V gene: TRBV28
J gene: TRBJ1-2
clone size: NA
CDR3 DNA: TGTGCCAGCAGAGAGACACTTAACTATGGCTACACCTTC
CDR3 protein: CASRETLNYGYTF

D gene: NA
V gene: TRBV11-2
J gene: TRBJ1-3
clone size: NA
CDR3 DNA: TGTGCCAGCAGCTTACAGGGAAACACCATATATTTT
CDR3 protein: CASSLQGNTIYF

D gene: NA
V gene: TRBV5-5
J gene: TRBJ2-7
clone size: NA
CDR3 DNA: TGTGCCAGCATCGCCGACTCCTACGAGCAGTACTTC
CDR3 protein: CASIADSYEQYF

D gene: TRBD1
V gene: TRBV29-1
J gene: TRBJ2-7
clone size: NA
CDR3 DNA: TGCAGCGTTTCGGGCGTGTACAGGGGGCCGCACGAGCAGTACTTC
CDR3 protein: CSVSGVYRGPHEQYF

D gene: NA
V gene: TRBV28
J gene: TRBJ2-4
clone size: NA
CDR3 DNA: TGTGCCAGCAGCCCCCACGACGAAAACATTCAGTACTTC
CDR3 protein: CASSPHDENIQYF

D gene: NA
V gene: TRBV15
J gene: TRBJ2-7
clone size: NA
CDR3 DNA: TGTGCCACCAGCAGAGCACCGTCAGCCGAGTACGAGCAGTACTTC
CDR3 protein: CATSRAPSAEYEQYF

D gene: NA
V gene: TRBV10-1
J gene: TRBJ2-2
clone size: NA
CDR3 DNA: TGCGCCAGCAGTGAGTCTCTAGACGCCCGATCCACCGGGGAGCTGTTTTTT
CDR3 protein: CASSESLDARSTGELFF

D gene: TRBD1
V gene: TRBV6-5
J gene: TRBJ1-6
clone size: NA
CDR3 DNA: TGTGCCAGCAGTTACTCGAGGACAGGGTTGTCACCCCTCCACTTT
CDR3 protein: CASSYSRTGLSPLHF

D gene: TRBD2
V gene: TRBV2
J gene: TRBJ2-1
clone size: NA
CDR3 DNA: TGTGCCAGGACTAGCGGGAGGGAAAATACCTACAATGAGCAGTTCTTC
CDR3 protein: CARTSGRENTYNEQFF

D gene: NA
V gene: TRBV28
J gene: TRBJ2-7
clone size: NA
CDR3 DNA: TGTGCCAGCACCGATCGCGTTGGCGCCTACGAGCAGTACTTC
CDR3 protein: CASTDRVGAYEQYF

D gene: NA
V gene: TRBV9
J gene: TRBJ2-7
clone size: NA
CDR3 DNA: TGTGCCAGCAGCGGCGGACAGAGCGTAGGTATCTACGAGCAGTACTTC
CDR3 protein: CASSGGQSVGIYEQYF

D gene: TRBD2
V gene: TRBV19
J gene: TRBJ2-7
clone size: once
CDR3 DNA: TGTGCCAGTAGTATGGTCAGCGGGAGCTTTTTCGAGCAGTACTTC
CDR3 protein: CASSMVSGSFFEQYF

D gene: TRBD1
V gene: TRBV29-1
J gene: TRBJ2-1
clone size: NA
CDR3 DNA: TGCAGCGCCATGTCGGTACAGGGGAAAGTCAATGAGCAGTTCTTC
CDR3 protein: CSAMSVQGKVNEQFF

D gene: NA
V gene: TRBV9
J gene: TRBJ2-1
clone size: NA
CDR3 DNA: TGTGCCAGCAGCGTAGCCAGCACGAGCGGACTACAGTTCTTC
CDR3 protein: CASSVASTSGLQFF

D gene: NA
V gene: TRBV30
J gene: TRBJ2-1
clone size: NA
CDR3 DNA: TGTGCCTGGACAGGGATATACAATGAGCAGTTCTTC
CDR3 protein: CAWTGIYNEQFF

D gene: TRBD1
V gene: TRBV28
J gene: TRBJ1-2
clone size: once
CDR3 DNA: TGTGCCAGCAGTTTCGGGACAGGGGGCGTAGGAGGCTACACCTTC
CDR3 protein: CASSFGTGGVGGYTF

D gene: NA
V gene: TRBV28
J gene: TRBJ2-7
clone size: NA
CDR3 DNA: TGTGCCACGCAGCGGCCCTACGAGCAGTACTTC
CDR3 protein: CATQRPYEQYF